The present T cell receptor (beta chain) was sequenced within a study of cytomegalovirus exposure and HLA in healthy donors. PCR involved 60 Vbeta and 13 Jbeta primers. Assay: immunoSEQ multiplex PCR; the TCRdb copy retains only in-frame clones and omits some. This sample has more than 110,000 clones, with about four fifths found just once. V was pared by 2 bases and J by 1 base, with 11 bases between. The CDR3 is 15 residues long. In germline, CDR1 is SGHVS, CDR2 FQNEAQ. This sequence joins TRBV7-8 and TRBJ1-1; a weak D match, TRBD1 (5 bases). Sequencing used PBMCs. This clonotype was sampled from a male donor in good health and CMV-seropositive. The CDR3 coding sequence is TGTGCCAGCAGCTTAACGGCAGGGCCGAACACTGAAGCTTTCTTT. This translates into CASSLTAGPNTEAFF.